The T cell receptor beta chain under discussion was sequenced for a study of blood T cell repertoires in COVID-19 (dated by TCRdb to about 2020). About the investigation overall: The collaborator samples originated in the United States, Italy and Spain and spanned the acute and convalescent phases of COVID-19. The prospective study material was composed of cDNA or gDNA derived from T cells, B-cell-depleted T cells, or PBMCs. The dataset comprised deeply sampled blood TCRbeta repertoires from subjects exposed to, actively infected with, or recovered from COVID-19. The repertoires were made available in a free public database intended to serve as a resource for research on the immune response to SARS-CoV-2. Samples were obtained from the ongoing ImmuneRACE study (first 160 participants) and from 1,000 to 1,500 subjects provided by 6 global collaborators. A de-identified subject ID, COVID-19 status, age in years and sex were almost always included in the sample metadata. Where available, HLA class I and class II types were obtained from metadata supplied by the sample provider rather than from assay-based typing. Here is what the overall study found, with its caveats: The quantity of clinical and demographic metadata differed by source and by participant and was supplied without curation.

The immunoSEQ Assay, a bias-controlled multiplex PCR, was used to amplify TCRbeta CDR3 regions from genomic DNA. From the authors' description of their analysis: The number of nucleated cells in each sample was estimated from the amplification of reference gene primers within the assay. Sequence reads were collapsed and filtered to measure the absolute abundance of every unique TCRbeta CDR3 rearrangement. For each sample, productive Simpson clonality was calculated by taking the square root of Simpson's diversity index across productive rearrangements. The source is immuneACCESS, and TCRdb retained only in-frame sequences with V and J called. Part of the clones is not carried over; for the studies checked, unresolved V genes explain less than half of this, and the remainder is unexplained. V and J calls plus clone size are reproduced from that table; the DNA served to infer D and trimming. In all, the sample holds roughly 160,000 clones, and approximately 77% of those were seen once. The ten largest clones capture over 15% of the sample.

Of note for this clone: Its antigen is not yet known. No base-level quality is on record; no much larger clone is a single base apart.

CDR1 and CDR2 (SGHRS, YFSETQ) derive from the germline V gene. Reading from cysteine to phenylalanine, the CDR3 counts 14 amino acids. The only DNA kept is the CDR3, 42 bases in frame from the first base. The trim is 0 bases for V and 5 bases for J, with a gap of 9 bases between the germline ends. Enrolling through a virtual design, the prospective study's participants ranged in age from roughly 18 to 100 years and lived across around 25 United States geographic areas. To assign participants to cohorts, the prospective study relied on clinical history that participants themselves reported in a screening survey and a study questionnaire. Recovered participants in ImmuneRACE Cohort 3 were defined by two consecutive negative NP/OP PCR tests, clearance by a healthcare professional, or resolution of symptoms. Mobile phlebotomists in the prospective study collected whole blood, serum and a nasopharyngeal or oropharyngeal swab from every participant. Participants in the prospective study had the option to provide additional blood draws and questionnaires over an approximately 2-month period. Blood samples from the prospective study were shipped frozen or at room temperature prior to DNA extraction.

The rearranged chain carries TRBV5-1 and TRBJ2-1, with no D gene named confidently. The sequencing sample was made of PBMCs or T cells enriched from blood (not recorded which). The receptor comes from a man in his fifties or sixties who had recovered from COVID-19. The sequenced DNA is TGCGCCAGCAGCTTGGCCCCCAGTGACAATGAGCAGTTCTTC. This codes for CASSLAPSDNEQFF.